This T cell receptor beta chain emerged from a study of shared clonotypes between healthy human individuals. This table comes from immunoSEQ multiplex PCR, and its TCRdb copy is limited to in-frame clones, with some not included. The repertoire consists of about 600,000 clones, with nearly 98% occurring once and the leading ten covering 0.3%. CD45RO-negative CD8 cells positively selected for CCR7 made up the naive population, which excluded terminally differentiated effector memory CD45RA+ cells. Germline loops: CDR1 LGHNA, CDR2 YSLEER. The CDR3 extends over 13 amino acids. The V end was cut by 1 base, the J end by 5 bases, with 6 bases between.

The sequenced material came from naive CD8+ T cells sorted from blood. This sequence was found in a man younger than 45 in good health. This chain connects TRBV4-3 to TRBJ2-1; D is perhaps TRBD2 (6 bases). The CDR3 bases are TGCGCCAGCAGCCAAGGGAGGGACAATGAGCAGTTCTTC. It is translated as CASSQGRDNEQFF.